What follows are 32 T cell receptor beta chains derived from one specimen sequenced in a study of CD8+ T cells in alopecia areata. Reverse transcribed after extraction, RNA yielded cDNA as the sequencing template. Libraries were prepared by immunoSEQ multiplex PCR; TCRdb keeps only in-frame clonotypes and omits some of them. This sample yields approximately 130,000 clones, of which around 50% are seen a single time; roughly 10% belongs to the top ten. The sequencing sample was made of NKG2D-low CD8+ T cells sorted from blood. Receptor source: a human donor with alopecia areata.

In DNA, the CDR3 is TGTGCCGCCGGGCCCTCTAGCGCGGGGGAGACCCAGTACTTC. Translated: CAAGPSSAGETQYF. This sequence joins TRBV27 and TRBJ2-5; perhaps TRBD2 as D (6 bases). This CDR3 is 14 amino acids long. Trimming pared 11 bases from V and 5 bases from J, leaving 21 bases between. Germline V gene data show CDR1 as MNHEY and CDR2 as SMNVEV (reference sequence).

This clone was found a few times. The V and J genes are TRBV2 and TRBJ2-2; 12 nucleotides match TRBD1. V gave up 6 bases and J gave up 5 bases; unmatched junction bases: 4. The CDR3 runs to 15 residues. Germline V CDR1 and CDR2: SNHLY, FYNNEI. DNA of the CDR3: TGTGCCAGCAGCGCGGGACAGGGGGCGACCGGGGAGCTGTTTTTT. It is translated as CASSAGQGATGELFF. Full variable domain (outside the CDR3, taken from reference TRBV2 and TRBJ2-2): EPEVTQTPSHQVTQMGQEVILRCVPISNHLYFYWYRQILGQKVEFLVSFYNNEISEKSEIFDDQFSVERPDGSNFTLKIRSTKLEDSAMYFCASSAGQGATGELFFGEGSRLTVL.

The chain has TRBV30 and TRBJ2-7; no firm D call. Per the germline V gene, CDR1 is GTSNPN and CDR2 is SVGIG (reference sequence). V lost 4 bases, J lost 3 bases, and 13 bases lay in between. This CDR3 has 13 amino acids. CDR3 in amino acids: CAWKRSDFYEQYF. The CDR3 coding sequence is TGTGCCTGGAAGCGCTCTGATTTCTACGAGCAGTACTTC.

The V call is TRBV2, the J call TRBJ1-2, with D hard to call. CDR3 length: 13 residues. Trimming took off 3 bases at V and 6 bases at J, with 11 bases between the two ends. Germline CDR1 is SNHLY and CDR2 is FYNNEI. Here the CDR3 DNA reads TGTGCCAGCAGTGAGAATAGACTGGATGGCTACACCTTC. It yields the protein CASSENRLDGYTF. Full variable domain (outside the CDR3, taken from reference TRBV2 and TRBJ1-2): EPEVTQTPSHQVTQMGQEVILRCVPISNHLYFYWYRQILGQKVEFLVSFYNNEISEKSEIFDDQFSVERPDGSNFTLKIRSTKLEDSAMYFCASSENRLDGYTFGSGTRLTVV.

This clone was seen a few times. V is TRBV14 and J is TRBJ2-3; D uncertain. The CDR3 covers 15 residues. Looked up from germline, CDR1 is SGHDN and CDR2 is FVKESK. V was clipped by 4 bases and J by 3 bases, with 14 bases between them. The CDR3 DNA reads as TGTGCCAGCAGCCGGATCGCATATAGTACAGATACGCAGTATTTT. It encodes CASSRIAYSTDTQYF.

This clone was observed a handful of times. The rearrangement joins TRBV29-1 to TRBJ2-1; D is uncertain. CDR1 SQVTM and CDR2 ANQGSEA come from the germline V gene. Trimming took 1 base from V and 0 from J, leaving 4 bases between them. This CDR3 spans 13 amino acids. The CDR3 sequence: CSVEGYSYNEQFF. In DNA form, the CDR3 reads TGCAGCGTTGAAGGTTACTCCTACAATGAGCAGTTCTTC.

V usage is TRBV2 and J usage is TRBJ2-1, with D maybe TRBD1 (5 bases). CDR3 length: 13 amino acids. V gave up 4 bases and J gave up 4 bases, with 8 bases separating them. From germline, CDR1 is SNHLY and CDR2 FYNNEI. The CDR3 loop reads CASSVRGYNEQFF. The CDR3 DNA follows: TGTGCCAGCAGTGTTAGGGGTTACAATGAGCAGTTCTTC. The full variable domain, its missing parts supplied by reference TRBV2 and TRBJ2-1, is EPEVTQTPSHQVTQMGQEVILRCVPISNHLYFYWYRQILGQKVEFLVSFYNNEISEKSEIFDDQFSVERPDGSNFTLKIRSTKLEDSAMYFCASSVRGYNEQFFGPGTRLTVL.

Comments on this clone: One end of the junction is discordant with germline, which a read error may explain. V gene TRBV5-1 combines with J gene TRBJ2-5; tentative D call: TRBD1 (5 bases). The CDR3 contains 14 residues. Germline-derived CDR1 and CDR2 are SGHRS and YFSETQ. This CDR3 reads CASSLEGYAEAQYF. CDR3 in DNA: TGCGCCAGCAGCTTGGAGGGGTATGCAGAGGCCCAGTACTTC.

The CDR3 region is CSVGLASSYNEQFF. CDR3 sequence (DNA): TGCAGCGTAGGCCTAGCGAGCTCCTACAATGAGCAGTTCTTC. The chain carries TRBV29-1 and TRBJ2-1, with D maybe TRBD2 (6 bases). The CDR3 totals 14 residues. Trimming stripped 6 bases from V and 0 bases from J, with 12 bases between. Germline CDR1 and CDR2: SQVTM and ANQGSEA.

The chain joins TRBV30 to TRBJ1-1; D remains ambiguous. V lost 2 bases to trimming and J lost 2 bases, with 12 bases between them. There are 14 residues in the CDR3. Germline V gene sequence: CDR1 GTSNPN, CDR2 SVGIG (reference sequence). CDR3 amino acids: CAWSPLTLNTEAFF. The CDR3, as DNA: TGTGCCTGGAGTCCGCTGACACTTAACACTGAAGCTTTCTTT.

Details on this clone: The junction does not match germline at one end; this may be a read error. The genes are TRBV7-7 and TRBJ2-3; no definite D call. There are 15 residues in the CDR3. CDR1 and CDR2 (germline): SSHAT, FNYEAQ (reference sequence). For the CDR3, the DNA is TGTGCTAGCAGCCCCTCTTTGGACGGCTCCTGCACGCAGTATTTT. Translated: CASSPSLDGSCTQYF.

This clone was picked up a small number of times. The chain is built from TRBV29-1 and TRBJ1-2; TRBD1 is a possible D gene (6 bases). The CDR3 covers 12 residues. Per the germline V gene, CDR1 is SQVTM and CDR2 is ANQGSEA. Deletions cut 3 bases from V and 4 bases from J, with 9 bases between. The CDR3: CSVETGPYGYTF. The CDR3, as DNA: TGCAGCGTTGAGACAGGTCCCTATGGCTACACCTTC.

This rearrangement joins TRBV29-1 to TRBJ2-5; either TRBD1 or TRBD2 may fit D (6 bases each). V lost 4 bases, J lost 5 bases, and 20 bases lay in between. This CDR3 is built from 15 residues. CDR1 and CDR2 (germline): SQVTM, ANQGSEA. The CDR3, as DNA: TGCAGCGTTGTTCCAGGGGACTTTGGGGGCGAGACCCAGTACTTC. Translating gives CSVVPGDFGGETQYF.

V gene TRBV4-3 combines with J gene TRBJ2-1, with 9 nucleotides matching TRBD2. The CDR3 is 15 residues long. Germline lookup yields CDR1 LGHNA and CDR2 YSLEER. Trimming at V came to 1 base and at J to 9 bases, leaving 7 bases not matched to a gene. The CDR3 sequence: CASSQVAGGPTEQFF. The CDR3 DNA sequence: TGCGCCAGCAGCCAAGTGGCGGGAGGGCCCACTGAGCAGTTCTTC.

In DNA, the CDR3 is TGTGCCTGGAGTCCCGGGGGAATTAGCACAGATACGCAGTATTTT. This codes for CAWSPGGISTDTQYF. The chain carries TRBV30 and TRBJ2-3; D possibly corresponds to TRBD2 (6 bases). The V gene's germline CDR1 is GTSNPN and CDR2 SVGIG (reference sequence). This CDR3 is built from 15 residues. V gave up 2 bases and J gave up 0 bases, with 12 bases separating them.

The sample holds a few counts of this clone. The chain couples TRBV14 to TRBJ2-5; no reliable D call. Trimming pared 6 bases from V and 1 base from J, leaving 6 bases between. Germline loops: CDR1 SGHDN, CDR2 FVKESK. The CDR3 is made up of 12 amino acids. Here the CDR3 reads CASSYIQETQYF. DNA of the CDR3: TGTGCCAGCAGTTATATCCAAGAGACCCAGTACTTC.

The chain employs TRBV29-1 and TRBJ2-3, with D possibly being TRBD1 (5 bases). Trimming took 7 bases from V and 6 from J, leaving 17 bases between them. This CDR3 is 13 amino acids long. Germline CDR1 SQVTM, CDR2 ANQGSEA. The CDR3 bases are TGCAGCGAAACAGGCTATATTGACGATACGCAGTATTTT. The encoded protein is CSETGYIDDTQYF.

The chain combines TRBV27 with TRBJ2-2, with D possibly TRBD1 on 6 matching bases. Germline V gene lookup returns CDR1 MNHEY and CDR2 SMNVEV (reference sequence). Trimming took 7 bases from V and 4 from J, leaving 13 bases between them. The CDR3 has 14 residues. CDR3 DNA: TGTGCCAGCACCCTCTTAGGGGGCACCGGGGAGCTGTTTTTT. The encoded protein is CASTLLGGTGELFF.

Only a few counts were recorded for this clone. The genes are TRBV7-9 and TRBJ2-2; TRBD2 is a possible D gene (5 bases). The CDR3 is 17 residues long. Trimming took off 0 bases at V and 5 bases at J, with 16 bases between the two ends. Germline-derived CDR1 and CDR2 are SEHNR and FQNEAQ (reference sequence). The CDR3 sequence is CASSLAPEERGTGELFF. CDR3 in DNA: TGTGCCAGCAGCTTAGCGCCAGAAGAACGGGGAACCGGGGAGCTGTTTTTT.

The sample holds a few counts of this clone. Here the CDR3 reads CASKLAGQYEQYF. CDR3 coding DNA: TGTGCCAGCAAACTAGCGGGACAATACGAGCAGTACTTC. The chain couples TRBV28 to TRBJ2-7, with TRBD2 matching 10 bases. V was pared by 7 bases and J by 4 bases, with 4 bases of the junction left unmatched. CDR3 length equals 13 residues. In germline, CDR1 is MDHEN, CDR2 SYDVKM.

The V gene is TRBV19, the J gene TRBJ2-1; D remains ambiguous. The CDR3 has 15 residues. V lost 1 base and J 0 bases, leaving 7 bases between the germline ends. Germline lookup yields CDR1 LNHDA and CDR2 SQIVND (reference sequence). Written as DNA, the CDR3 is TGTGCCAGTAGTATAGCTTCCTTCTCCTACAATGAGCAGTTCTTC. Translation gives CASSIASFSYNEQFF.

This clone was observed a few times. The gene calls are TRBV25-1 and TRBJ2-7; D unresolved. The germline V and J ends were trimmed by 1 base and 7 bases, with 5 bases remaining between them. CDR3 length: 11 residues. Germline V gene data show CDR1 as MGHDK and CDR2 as SYGVNS. In nucleotides, the CDR3 is TGTGCCAGCAGTGAATCTCGGGAGCAGTACTTC. This encodes CASSESREQYF.

The rearrangement uses TRBV27 and TRBJ2-5; D is undetermined. The germline CDR1 and CDR2 sequences are MNHEY and SMNVEV (reference sequence). V lost 2 bases and J 2 bases, leaving 9 bases between the germline ends. This CDR3 is 14 amino acids long. Written as DNA, the CDR3 is TGTGCCAGCAGTTTAAACGGGCAGCAAGAGACCCAGTACTTC. Its translation is CASSLNGQQETQYF.

The rearrangement links TRBV9 to TRBJ1-1; TRBD1 is a possible D gene (6 bases). CDR1 is SGDLS, CDR2 YYNGEE, per germline. CDR3 length: 15 residues. With 7 bases removed from V and 0 bases from J, the gap between germline ends came to 16 bases. The CDR3 DNA sequence: TGTGCCAGCTCGCCGAAAGGGGGGGTGAACACTGAAGCTTTCTTT. The encoded protein is CASSPKGGVNTEAFF.

The genes are TRBV29-1 and TRBJ1-2, with 10 bases fitting TRBD1. There are 14 residues in the CDR3. Germline V gene sequence: CDR1 SQVTM, CDR2 ANQGSEA. The V segment lost 3 bases and the J segment 7 bases; nucleotides outside the gene matches: 8. This CDR3 reads CSVELGQGSGGYTF. The CDR3 nucleotides read TGCAGCGTTGAGTTGGGACAGGGGTCTGGTGGCTACACCTTC.

The genes are TRBV4-1 and TRBJ2-5; possible D gene TRBD1, 6 bases. The CDR3 sequence is 15 residues long. In germline, CDR1 is MGHRA, CDR2 YSYEKL. V lost 4 bases to trimming and J lost 5 bases, with 17 bases between them. In DNA, the CDR3 is TGCGCCAGCAGCCCGCCAATTGGGGGCAAGGAGACCCAGTACTTC. Translating gives CASSPPIGGKETQYF.

The chain combines TRBV6-5 with TRBJ2-5, with 10 bases matching TRBD1. The V gene end was trimmed by 2 bases and the J gene end by 4 bases; junction bases not matched to a gene: 7. Looked up from germline, CDR1 is MNHEY and CDR2 is SVGAGI. This CDR3 comprises 16 residues. CDR3 sequence: CASSYGTGAPRETQYF. The DNA for the CDR3 is TGTGCCAGCAGTTACGGGACAGGGGCTCCAAGAGAGACCCAGTACTTC.

There are a few counts of this clone. The V call is TRBV11-2, the J call TRBJ2-1, with D hard to call. V was trimmed by 1 base and J by 3 bases, leaving 4 bases between them. The CDR3 is 13 amino acids. The germline V gene has CDR1 SGHAT and CDR2 FQNNGV. This chain's CDR3 is CASSLASYNEQFF. Here the CDR3 DNA reads TGTGCCAGCAGCTTAGCCAGCTACAATGAGCAGTTCTTC.

The chain is built from TRBV30 and TRBJ2-7, with TRBD1 matching 7 bases. V dropped 3 bases and J dropped 2; count of bases not matched to a gene: 4. The germline V gene has CDR1 GTSNPN and CDR2 SVGIG (reference sequence). CDR3 size: 13 residues. The CDR3, as DNA: TGTGCCTGGAGAGTTCAGGGGGCCTACGAGCAGTACTTC. Translated: CAWRVQGAYEQYF.

The gene calls are TRBV27 and TRBJ1-2; 10 bases fit TRBD1. Looked up from germline, CDR1 is MNHEY and CDR2 is SMNVEV (reference sequence). CDR3 length: 11 residues. V gave up 8 bases and J gave up 8 bases; unmatched junction bases: 2. The CDR3 DNA reads TGTGCCAGCGGACAGGGGGGAGGCTACACCTTC. This gives the protein CASGQGGGYTF.

This clone was observed once. V gene TRBV20-1 combines with J gene TRBJ2-7; D gene unclear. Trimming took off 6 bases at V and 11 bases at J, with 17 bases between the two ends. The CDR3 runs to 11 residues. Germline assignment: CDR1 DFQATT and CDR2 SNEGSKA (reference sequence). The CDR3 coding sequence is TGCAGTGCACTGGTTGGTCGAAGGGAGTACTTC. Amino acids: CSALVGRREYF.

This clone was observed a handful of times. CDR3 sequence (DNA): TGCAGCGAGACAGGATCTAGCACAGATACGCAGTATTTT. Its protein product is CSETGSSTDTQYF. The genes are TRBV29-1 and TRBJ2-3, with a weak D call TRBD1 (6 bases). The CDR3 loop spans 13 amino acids. The V end was cut by 7 bases, the J end by 0 bases, with 11 bases between. Germline V gene lookup returns CDR1 SQVTM and CDR2 ANQGSEA.